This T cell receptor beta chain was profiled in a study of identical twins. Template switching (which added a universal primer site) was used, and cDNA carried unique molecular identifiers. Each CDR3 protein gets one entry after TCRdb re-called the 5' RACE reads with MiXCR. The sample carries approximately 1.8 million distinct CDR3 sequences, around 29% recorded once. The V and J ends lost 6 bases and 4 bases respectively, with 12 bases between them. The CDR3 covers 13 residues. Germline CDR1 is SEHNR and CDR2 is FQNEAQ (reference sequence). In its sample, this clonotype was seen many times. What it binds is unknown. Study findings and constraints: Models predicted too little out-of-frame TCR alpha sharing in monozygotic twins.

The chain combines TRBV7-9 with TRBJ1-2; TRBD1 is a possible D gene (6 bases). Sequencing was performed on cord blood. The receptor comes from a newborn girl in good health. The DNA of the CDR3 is TGTGCCAGCAGTCCGGGACACTCCTATGGCTACACCTTC. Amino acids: CASSPGHSYGYTF.